A single sample gave rise to the 15 T cell receptor beta chains below, sequenced in a study of cytomegalovirus exposure and HLA in healthy donors. Sequencing was performed with immunoSEQ multiplex PCR; in TCRdb, only in-frame clones are kept and a portion is missing. The sample shows 150,000 to 200,000 clones, 65% to 85% of them seen only once. The source material was PBMCs. The receptors were gathered from a woman younger than 30 in good health and CMV-seropositive.

The chain uses TRBV11-1 and TRBJ2-7, with 7 nucleotides matching TRBD1. The CDR3 sequence is 13 residues long. Unmatched junction bases numbered 2, after V lost 1 base and J lost 5 bases. Germline V gene lookup returns CDR1 SGHAT and CDR2 FQDESV (reference sequence). The CDR3 sequence is CASSLDRGNEQYF. In DNA form, the CDR3 reads TGTGCCAGCAGCTTAGACAGGGGTAACGAGCAGTACTTC. Based on the CDR3 plus reference TRBV11-1 and TRBJ2-7, the full variable domain is EAEVAQSPRYKITEKSQAVAFWCDPISGHATLYWYRQILGQGPELLVQFQDESVVDDSQLPKDRFSAERLKGVDSTLKIQPAELGDSAMYLCASSLDRGNEQYFGPGTRLTVT.

This chain uses TRBV7-7 with TRBJ2-3; 14 nucleotides align to TRBD2. Germline CDR1 and CDR2: SSHAT and FNYEAQ (reference sequence). The V and J ends lost 6 bases and 0 bases, in that order; junction bases with no gene match: 8. The CDR3 covers 18 residues. The CDR3 DNA reads TGTGCCAGCAGTCGCGGACTAGCGGGGGGCCTTAGCACAGATACGCAGTATTTT. Translated, it gives CASSRGLAGGLSTDTQYF.

V and J are TRBV4-3 and TRBJ2-3; D call uncertain. The germline gives CDR1 LGHNA, CDR2 YSLEER. V lost 0 bases and J lost 3, with 7 bases in between. The CDR3 covers 14 residues. The CDR3 protein is CASSQEPVTDTQYF. The DNA of the CDR3 is TGCGCCAGCAGCCAAGAGCCAGTGACAGATACGCAGTATTTT.

This clone came up once. The chain is built from TRBV5-3 and TRBJ1-2, with unresolved D. TRBV5-3 is flagged as an ORF with uncertain function. The CDR3 has 15 amino acids. V lost 2 bases and J 2 bases, leaving 13 bases between the germline ends. CDR3 region: CARSFGFHLNYGYTF. CDR3 nucleotide sequence: TGTGCCAGAAGCTTCGGGTTTCACCTAAACTATGGCTACACCTTC.

This chain links TRBV7-9 with TRBJ2-7, with D possibly being TRBD1 (5 bases). Germline CDR1 and CDR2: SEHNR and FQNEAQ (reference sequence). The CDR3 has 15 residues. The V gene lost 5 bases and the J gene lost 4 bases, with 18 bases spanning the gap. CDR3 bases: TGTGCCAGCAGCCTGGGTACAGGCCCCTCATACGAGCAGTACTTC. Protein sequence: CASSLGTGPSYEQYF.

The rearrangement links TRBV4-2 to TRBJ2-3, with D tentatively TRBD2 (6 bases). Germline V lookup: CDR1 LGHNA, CDR2 YNFKEQ. This CDR3 comprises 14 residues. V was pared by 1 base and J by 4 bases, with 9 bases between. CDR3 protein: CASSQGGGADTQYF. The DNA for the CDR3 is TGTGCCAGCAGCCAAGGCGGAGGGGCAGATACGCAGTATTTT.

The chain has TRBV6-6 and TRBJ1-2; D is perhaps TRBD1 (5 bases). The CDR3 is 15 residues long. Per the germline V gene, CDR1 is MNHNY and CDR2 is SVGAGI (reference sequence). Trimming took 5 bases from V and 2 from J, leaving 15 bases between them. CDR3 loop: CASSNRQKPNYGYTF. As DNA, the CDR3 is TGTGCCAGCAGTAACCGACAGAAACCCAACTATGGCTACACCTTC.

The chain links TRBV4-3 to TRBJ2-7; TRBD2 matches at 7 bases. The CDR3 sequence is 16 residues long. V lost 1 base and J lost 3; bases outside the gene matches: 9. CDR1 LGHNA and CDR2 YSLEER come from the germline V gene. For the CDR3, the DNA is TGCGCCAGCAGCCAAGGCGGACTAGAACCCATCTACGAGCAGTACTTC. As protein: CASSQGGLEPIYEQYF.

This clone was observed a single time. J is TRBJ2-1 and V is TRBV6-6; TRBD2 is a possible D gene (6 bases). CDR1 is MNHNY and CDR2 is SVGAGI in the germline V gene (reference sequence). V was trimmed by 7 bases and J by 6 bases, leaving 13 bases between them. The CDR3 has 13 residues. CDR3 residues: CASIGTEGNEQFF. The DNA for the CDR3 is TGTGCCAGCATTGGCACGGAGGGCAATGAGCAGTTCTTC.

This clone was counted a few times. The rearrangement joins TRBV6-5 to TRBJ2-7; 8 positions agree with TRBD1. The V segment lost 8 bases and the J segment 4 bases; nucleotides outside the gene matches: 4. The CDR3 has 12 amino acids. In germline, CDR1 is MNHEY, CDR2 SVGAGI. CDR3 coding DNA: TGTGCCAGCTGGGACAGGCCTTACGAGCAGTACTTC. Protein sequence: CASWDRPYEQYF.

The J gene is TRBJ2-5, the V gene TRBV5-4; 8 bases align to TRBD2. In germline, CDR1 is SGHNT, CDR2 YYREEE (reference sequence). Trimming at V came to 3 bases and at J to 4 bases, leaving 5 bases not matched to a gene. The CDR3 spans 14 residues. The CDR3 DNA reads TGTGCCAGCAGCTCCCGGACTAGCTTAGAGACCCAGTACTTC. Translation gives CASSSRTSLETQYF.

The chain couples TRBV5-1 to TRBJ2-3; perhaps TRBD2 as D (5 bases). Per germline, CDR1 SGHRS and CDR2 YFSETQ. Between the trimmed V and J ends, which lost 5 bases and 5 bases, there was a span of 24 bases. The CDR3 contains 17 residues. CDR3 in DNA: TGCGCCAGCAGTCCGTCCTTGGCAGCGGTACCACAAGATACGCAGTATTTT. This translates into CASSPSLAAVPQDTQYF. Drawing the rest from reference TRBV5-1 and TRBJ2-3, the complete variable domain is KAGVTQTPRYLIKTRGQQVTLSCSPISGHRSVSWYQQTPGQGLQFLFEYFSETQRNKGNFPGRFSGRQFSNSRSEMNVSTLELGDSALYLCASSPSLAAVPQDTQYFGPGTRLTVL.

The chain recombines TRBV2 with TRBJ2-1; 10 nucleotides agree with TRBD1. Germline-derived CDR1 and CDR2 are SNHLY and FYNNEI. V lost 6 bases to trimming and J lost 8 bases; unmatched junction nucleotides: 4. The CDR3 totals 13 residues. The chain's CDR3 is CASSGTGEDEQFF. The CDR3 coding sequence is TGTGCCAGCAGCGGGACAGGGGAGGATGAGCAGTTCTTC. Looking up the rest from reference TRBV2 and TRBJ2-1 gives the full variable domain: EPEVTQTPSHQVTQMGQEVILRCVPISNHLYFYWYRQILGQKVEFLVSFYNNEISEKSEIFDDQFSVERPDGSNFTLKIRSTKLEDSAMYFCASSGTGEDEQFFGPGTRLTVL.

The J gene is TRBJ1-1, the V gene TRBV2; D remains ambiguous. Trimming shortened V by 7 bases and J by 5 bases, and 14 bases separated the two germline ends. The CDR3 runs 13 residues. Germline V lookup: CDR1 SNHLY, CDR2 FYNNEI. CDR3 region: CASIVQQSTEAFF. In DNA, the CDR3 is TGTGCCAGCATAGTCCAACAGTCTACTGAAGCTTTCTTT. Supplemented by reference TRBV2 and TRBJ1-1, the full variable domain reads EPEVTQTPSHQVTQMGQEVILRCVPISNHLYFYWYRQILGQKVEFLVSFYNNEISEKSEIFDDQFSVERPDGSNFTLKIRSTKLEDSAMYFCASIVQQSTEAFFGQGTRLTVV.

The V call is TRBV5-4, the J call TRBJ2-1; a weak D match, TRBD2 (6 bases). V shed 3 bases and J shed 0 bases, with 13 bases lying between them. Germline V gene lookup returns CDR1 SGHNT and CDR2 YYREEE (reference sequence). The CDR3 extends over 16 amino acids. For the CDR3, the DNA is TGTGCCAGCAGCTGGGCGGGGAGTAGCTCCTACAATGAGCAGTTCTTC. This gives the protein CASSWAGSSSYNEQFF. The full variable domain, with the rest looked up from reference TRBV5-4 and TRBJ2-1, is ETGVTQSPTHLIKTRGQQVTLRCSSQSGHNTVSWYQQALGQGPQFIFQYYREEENGRGNFPPRFSGLQFPNYSSELNVNALELDDSALYLCASSWAGSSSYNEQFFGPGTRLTVL.